One and the same sample provided the 32 T cell receptor beta chains below, sequenced in a study of shared clonotypes between healthy human individuals. Produced via immunoSEQ multiplex PCR; TCRdb's table is partial and in-frame only. The profile shows fewer than 600,000 clones, more than 75% of them singletons. Specimen: PBMCs. All receptors come from a woman in her thirties or forties in good health. Some clones in this sample may be carry-over from other donors' samples.

About this clone: A read error may be the cause here, since a much bigger clone is one base away. This chain uses TRBV9 with TRBJ2-2; D unclear. V was trimmed by 0 bases and J by 2 bases, leaving 5 bases between them. The CDR3 contains 14 residues. The germline V gene encodes CDR1 SGDLS and CDR2 YYNGEE. The CDR3 region is CASSVGLNTGELFF. CDR3 in DNA: TGTGCCAGCAGCGTAGGGCTTAACACCGGGGAGCTGTTTTTT.

V usage is TRBV4-3 and J usage is TRBJ2-1; D ambiguous. Trimming took off 1 base at V and 4 bases at J, with 8 bases between the two ends. The germline gives CDR1 LGHNA, CDR2 YSLEER. This CDR3 is built from 14 residues. CDR3 DNA: TGCGCCAGCAGCCAAGGGGCAGAGTACAATGAGCAGTTCTTC. Encoded protein: CASSQGAEYNEQFF.

The CDR3, as DNA: TGTGCCAGCAGCTATACGGGGGGAGATACGCAGTATTTT. Translating gives CASSYTGGDTQYF. The chain combines TRBV11-2 with TRBJ2-3, with TRBD2 matching 7 bases. The V segment lost 4 bases and the J segment 5 bases; nucleotides outside the gene matches: 3. The CDR3 spans 13 residues. Germline CDR1 is SGHAT and CDR2 is FQNNGV.

The chain recombines TRBV7-6 with TRBJ1-2; 8 bases agree with TRBD1. The V segment lost 5 bases and the J segment 8 bases; nucleotides outside the gene matches: 19. This CDR3 region has 17 residues. The germline V gene encodes CDR1 SGHVS and CDR2 FNYEAQ. For the CDR3, the DNA is TGTGCCAGCAGCCCACGGACGGGAAGAGGACAGGGTGGAGGCTACACCTTC. Protein: CASSPRTGRGQGGGYTF.

CDR3 amino acids: CASSLRTGASSGANVLTF. The DNA of the CDR3 is TGCGCCAGCAGCTTGAGGACAGGGGCAAGCTCTGGGGCCAACGTCCTGACTTTC. The rearrangement uses TRBV5-1 and TRBJ2-6, with 9 positions matching TRBD1. Germline CDR1 reads SGHRS; CDR2 reads YFSETQ. This CDR3 has 18 residues. V gave up 1 base and J gave up 0 bases; unmatched junction bases: 5. The variable domain in full, completed from reference TRBV5-1 and TRBJ2-6, reads KAGVTQTPRYLIKTRGQQVTLSCSPISGHRSVSWYQQTPGQGLQFLFEYFSETQRNKGNFPGRFSGRQFSNSRSEMNVSTLELGDSALYLCASSLRTGASSGANVLTFGAGSRLTVL.

J is TRBJ2-2 and V is TRBV9; a possible D gene is TRBD1 (5 bases). The germline CDR1 and CDR2 sequences are SGDLS and YYNGEE. The V end lost 1 base, the J end lost 6 bases, and 16 bases lay between the germline ends. This CDR3 region has 16 residues. The CDR3 protein is CASSVIVAGFPGELFF. DNA for the CDR3: TGTGCCAGCAGCGTAATTGTCGCAGGGTTCCCCGGGGAGCTGTTTTTT. The whole variable domain, remainder taken from reference TRBV9 and TRBJ2-2, is DSGVTQTPKHLITATGQRVTLRCSPRSGDLSVYWYQQSLDQGLQFLIQYYNGEERAKGNILERFSAQQFPDLHSELNLSSLELGDSALYFCASSVIVAGFPGELFFGEGSRLTVL.

The rearrangement links TRBV9 to TRBJ2-5; D is perhaps TRBD2 (6 bases). The V end lost 0 bases, the J end lost 5 bases, and 14 bases lay between the germline ends. Germline V CDR1 and CDR2: SGDLS, YYNGEE. CDR3 length: 15 residues. The CDR3 nucleotides read TGTGCCAGCAGCGTAGCTGGGGGGAGTTTTGAGACCCAGTACTTC. Its protein is CASSVAGGSFETQYF.

The CDR3 sequence: CASSQAGVAETQYF. DNA for the CDR3: TGCGCCAGCAGCCAAGCAGGGGTTGCGGAGACCCAGTACTTC. The chain links TRBV4-1 to TRBJ2-5, with a weak D call TRBD1 (6 bases). CDR1 is MGHRA and CDR2 is YSYEKL in the germline V gene. Between the trimmed V and J ends, which lost 1 base and 5 bases, there was a span of 11 bases. The length of the CDR3 is 14 residues.

This chain joins TRBV5-1 and TRBJ2-2, with TRBD2 matching 12 bases. The CDR3 totals 16 residues. CDR1 and CDR2 (germline): SGHRS, YFSETQ. J lost 4 bases, V lost 1 base, and 2 bases had no gene match. In DNA, the CDR3 is TGCGCCAGCAGCTTGTCACTAGCGGGAGGCACCGGGGAGCTGTTTTTT. It yields the protein CASSLSLAGGTGELFF.

The V and J genes are TRBV7-2 and TRBJ2-1; a possible D gene is TRBD1 (5 bases). CDR3 length equals 16 residues. The V and J ends lost 5 bases and 6 bases respectively, with 20 bases between them. Germline V gene data show CDR1 as SGHTA and CDR2 as FQGNSA. CDR3 sequence: CASSRTPQGLGNEQFF. In DNA, the CDR3 is TGTGCCAGCAGCCGAACCCCGCAGGGTTTAGGCAATGAGCAGTTCTTC.

This clone was observed once. The chain links TRBV5-1 to TRBJ2-5; D not resolved. V shed 1 base and J shed 5 bases, with 9 bases lying between them. The CDR3 covers 13 residues. CDR1 and CDR2 from the germline V gene are SGHRS and YFSETQ. The CDR3 reads CASSLTPQETQYF. The CDR3, as DNA: TGCGCCAGCAGCTTGACTCCACAGGAGACCCAGTACTTC.

This clone was counted ten times or more. At the DNA level, this CDR3 is encoded by other sequences in the same sample as well. The chain combines TRBV11-2 with TRBJ2-5, with 12 positions matching TRBD2. Germline CDR1 reads SGHAT; CDR2 reads FQNNGV. J gave up 4 bases and V 5 bases, and 2 bases lay outside the gene matches. This CDR3 is 14 amino acids long. In DNA form, the CDR3 reads TGTGCCAGCAGCCCGGGACTAGCGGGAGAGACCCAGTACTTC. It translates to CASSPGLAGETQYF.

V and J are TRBV27 and TRBJ2-1; D may be TRBD1 (6 bases). The germline CDR1 and CDR2 sequences are MNHEY and SMNVEV (reference sequence). Deletions cut 0 bases from V and 10 bases from J, with 10 bases between. This CDR3 has 13 residues. The CDR3 DNA reads as TGTGCCAGCAGTTTATCGTTCAGGGGCGAGCAGTTCTTC. Protein: CASSLSFRGEQFF.

V is TRBV19 and J is TRBJ1-1; D perhaps matches TRBD1 (5 bases). The CDR3 length is 15 residues. The V end was cut by 0 bases, the J end by 4 bases, with 12 bases between. From germline, CDR1 is LNHDA and CDR2 SQIVND (reference sequence). The CDR3 DNA reads as TGTGCCAGTAGTATAGAGGTGGTTCAGGGCACTGAAGCTTTCTTT. Translated: CASSIEVVQGTEAFF.

J is TRBJ2-5 and V is TRBV20-1, with D unresolved. Germline CDR1 DFQATT, CDR2 SNEGSKA (reference sequence). This CDR3 region has 11 residues. The ends were cut back, 7 bases at V and 5 bases at J, with 11 bases in the middle. Written as DNA, the CDR3 is TGCAGTGGGCTTGCAGGCGAGACCCAGTACTTC. Encoded protein: CSGLAGETQYF.

The genes are TRBV11-1 and TRBJ2-5; no clear D gene. The V end was cut by 3 bases, the J end by 2 bases, with 10 bases between. The CDR3 consists of 14 residues. Looked up from germline, CDR1 is SGHAT and CDR2 is FQDESV (reference sequence). DNA for the CDR3: TGTGCCAGCAGCTTCGACTCTTCGCAAGAGACCCAGTACTTC. Translated: CASSFDSSQETQYF.

The rearrangement joins TRBV11-2 to TRBJ1-4; possibly TRBD1 for D (5 bases). This CDR3 has 16 residues. The germline V and J ends were trimmed by 3 bases and 6 bases, with 17 bases remaining between them. CDR1 and CDR2 (germline): SGHAT, FQNNGV. DNA for the CDR3: TGTGCCAGCAGCTTGAGGGGCGGAGGGTACGATGAAAAACTGTTTTTT. Translation gives CASSLRGGGYDEKLFF.

Comment on this clone: Different DNA sequences within this sample yield the same CDR3. The chain carries TRBV29-1 and TRBJ1-1; possibly TRBD1 for D (6 bases). The CDR3 length is 12 residues. Trimming took off 3 bases at V and 1 base at J, with 6 bases between the two ends. Per the germline V gene, CDR1 is SQVTM and CDR2 is ANQGSEA. CDR3 region: CSVDRGNTEAFF. Written as DNA, the CDR3 is TGCAGCGTTGACAGGGGGAACACTGAAGCTTTCTTT.

CDR3 nucleotides: TGCGCCAGCAGCCCCGGGGCGGCGGAGACCCAGTACTTC. Protein: CASSPGAAETQYF. The rearrangement links TRBV5-1 to TRBJ2-5; either TRBD1 or TRBD2 may fit D (5 bases each). V lost 4 bases, J lost 5 bases, and 12 bases lay in between. Germline V gives CDR1 SGHRS, CDR2 YFSETQ. The CDR3 covers 13 residues.

The V and J genes are TRBV9 and TRBJ2-1, with 11 positions matching TRBD2. Germline lookup yields CDR1 SGDLS and CDR2 YYNGEE. Unmatched junction bases numbered 5, after V lost 3 bases and J lost 3 bases. This CDR3 region has 16 residues. The CDR3 DNA reads TGTGCCAGCAGCGAGACTAGCGGGAATGGCTACAATGAGCAGTTCTTC. Translating gives CASSETSGNGYNEQFF. The full variable domain, its missing parts supplied by reference TRBV9 and TRBJ2-1, is DSGVTQTPKHLITATGQRVTLRCSPRSGDLSVYWYQQSLDQGLQFLIQYYNGEERAKGNILERFSAQQFPDLHSELNLSSLELGDSALYFCASSETSGNGYNEQFFGPGTRLTVL.

V and J are TRBV5-1 and TRBJ2-5; TRBD1 might be the D (7 bases). The germline gives CDR1 SGHRS, CDR2 YFSETQ. Trimming removed 5 bases from V and 4 bases from J, with 21 bases in between. The CDR3 runs to 16 residues. The CDR3 DNA reads TGCGCCAGCAGGAAAGGGGCAGGGGGAGCGGGAGAGACCCAGTACTTC. It specifies CASRKGAGGAGETQYF. Looking up the rest from reference TRBV5-1 and TRBJ2-5 gives the full variable domain: KAGVTQTPRYLIKTRGQQVTLSCSPISGHRSVSWYQQTPGQGLQFLFEYFSETQRNKGNFPGRFSGRQFSNSRSEMNVSTLELGDSALYLCASRKGAGGAGETQYFGPGTRLLVL.

This chain links TRBV7-9 with TRBJ1-3; 9 positions match TRBD1. The CDR3 totals 18 residues. The germline CDR1 and CDR2 sequences are SEHNR and FQNEAQ (reference sequence). V was clipped by 6 bases and J by 0 bases; unmatched bases: 12. The CDR3 is CASRRTGTGIFSGNTIYF. In DNA, the CDR3 is TGTGCCAGCAGAAGAACTGGGACAGGGATTTTCTCTGGAAACACCATATATTTT.

This chain connects TRBV9 to TRBJ1-1; D possibly corresponds to TRBD1 (6 bases). V dropped 3 bases and J dropped 5 bases, with 14 bases sitting between them. The CDR3 loop spans 14 amino acids. Germline V gene sequence: CDR1 SGDLS, CDR2 YYNGEE. The chain's CDR3 is CASSAGAQATEAFF. The DNA of the CDR3 is TGTGCCAGCAGCGCGGGGGCGCAGGCGACTGAAGCTTTCTTT. The whole variable domain, remainder taken from reference TRBV9 and TRBJ1-1, is DSGVTQTPKHLITATGQRVTLRCSPRSGDLSVYWYQQSLDQGLQFLIQYYNGEERAKGNILERFSAQQFPDLHSELNLSSLELGDSALYFCASSAGAQATEAFFGQGTRLTVV.

About this clone itself: Different DNA sequences within this sample yield the same CDR3. V usage is TRBV15 and J usage is TRBJ2-3; D not resolved. V shed 1 base and J shed 2 bases, with 4 bases lying between them. The CDR3 is made up of 13 amino acids. CDR1 LNHNV and CDR2 YYDKDF come from the germline V gene (reference sequence). In DNA form, the CDR3 reads TGTGCCACCAGCAGAGCAACCACAGATACGCAGTATTTT. This gives the protein CATSRATTDTQYF. The variable domain in full, completed from reference TRBV15 and TRBJ2-3, reads DAMVIQNPRYQVTQFGKPVTLSCSQTLNHNVMYWYQQKSSQAPKLLFHYYDKDFNNEADTPDNFQSRRPNTSFCFLDIRSPGLGDTAMYLCATSRATTDTQYFGPGTRLTVL.

The chain links TRBV18 to TRBJ1-1, with D uncertain. Germline lookup yields CDR1 KGHSH and CDR2 LQKENI. CDR3 length: 13 residues. The V and J ends lost 6 bases and 7 bases respectively, with 15 bases between them. CDR3 sequence (DNA): TGTGCCAGCTCCCCGGGTCAGCGAGATGAAGCTTTCTTT. This encodes CASSPGQRDEAFF.

This chain links TRBV5-1 with TRBJ2-7, with 8 bases that match TRBD2. Germline CDR1 SGHRS, CDR2 YFSETQ. V dropped 0 bases and J dropped 3; count of bases not matched to a gene: 8. The CDR3 extends over 16 amino acids. The CDR3 sequence is CASSLDASGSVYEQYF. The CDR3 nucleotides are TGCGCCAGCAGCTTGGACGCTAGCGGGTCAGTCTACGAGCAGTACTTC. Variable domain in full (rest from reference TRBV5-1 and TRBJ2-7): KAGVTQTPRYLIKTRGQQVTLSCSPISGHRSVSWYQQTPGQGLQFLFEYFSETQRNKGNFPGRFSGRQFSNSRSEMNVSTLELGDSALYLCASSLDASGSVYEQYFGPGTRLTVT.

V usage is TRBV27 and J usage is TRBJ2-5, with 9 positions matching TRBD1. CDR3 length equals 16 residues. The trim removed 5 bases at V and 2 bases at J, leaving 9 bases unmatched. In germline, CDR1 is MNHEY, CDR2 SMNVEV (reference sequence). Here the CDR3 reads CASSNPPGTGQETQYF. In DNA form, the CDR3 reads TGTGCCAGCAGTAATCCACCGGGGACAGGGCAAGAGACCCAGTACTTC.

This chain connects TRBV6-5 to TRBJ1-4; unclear D gene. V dropped 9 bases and J dropped 5 bases, with 19 bases sitting between them. Germline V CDR1 and CDR2: MNHEY, SVGAGI. The CDR3 has 15 amino acids. The CDR3 reads CASPTRADGNEKLFF. CDR3 DNA: TGTGCCAGTCCGACCCGAGCGGACGGGAATGAAAAACTGTTTTTT.

This clone is a singleton in its sample. The chain combines TRBV19 with TRBJ2-4, with D perhaps matching TRBD2 (6 bases). The CDR3 consists of 18 residues. The germline gives CDR1 LNHDA, CDR2 SQIVND (reference sequence). V lost 10 bases and J lost 0, with 25 bases in between. CDR3 sequence (DNA): TGTGCCAATGACACCGGGACTCCGAAGACCCTAGCCAAAAACATTCAGTACTTC. Protein sequence: CANDTGTPKTLAKNIQYF.

The chain joins TRBV19 to TRBJ2-5; 11 nucleotides line up with TRBD2. This CDR3 has 15 amino acids. Losses at the gene ends were 3 bases for V and 4 bases for J; bases not matched to a gene: 4. Germline CDR1 is LNHDA and CDR2 is SQIVND (reference sequence). CDR3 region: CASSILAGGGETQYF. The CDR3 bases are TGTGCCAGTAGTATCCTAGCGGGAGGTGGAGAGACCCAGTACTTC.

The chain employs TRBV4-3 and TRBJ2-1; the match to TRBD2 covers 9 bases. CDR1 is LGHNA, CDR2 YSLEER, per germline. The J segment lost 0 bases and the V segment lost 0 bases, leaving 3 bases of the junction unmatched. This CDR3 has 17 residues. CDR3 loop: CASSQDAGGPSYNEQFF. The DNA for the CDR3 is TGCGCCAGCAGCCAAGATGCGGGAGGGCCCTCCTACAATGAGCAGTTCTTC.

The CDR3 DNA follows: TGTGCCAGCAGCGTAGGTCCCCGAGGACAGCTGGCCGGGGAGCTGTTTTTT. This codes for CASSVGPRGQLAGELFF. The chain combines TRBV9 with TRBJ2-2; the D gene is possibly TRBD1 (6 bases). The V gene lost 0 bases and the J gene lost 6 bases, with 18 bases spanning the gap. CDR3 length: 17 residues. CDR1 and CDR2 (germline): SGDLS, YYNGEE.